This T cell receptor beta chain was captured in a study of T-cell reconstitution after alpha-beta-depleted transplantation in children. General observations from the study: Several hundred graft clones that had expanded were reportedly the source of alpha-beta T cells about two months after transplant. Certain patients had high TCRbeta diversity at day 60, and it came from recipient T cells and thymic progenitors that survived. By one year post-transplant, T-cell counts and diversity largely arose from T cells that were newly produced.

Molecular barcoding with unique molecular identifiers was used for the TCRbeta library. MiXCR, applied by TCRdb to the PCR reads, yields one record per CDR3 protein. Of 500,000 to 650,000 distinct CDR3 sequences in the sample, over 10% were seen once. V shed 5 bases and J 4 bases; nucleotides not matched to a gene: 12. Germline values: CDR1 SGHTA, CDR2 FQGNSA. The CDR3 has 16 amino acids. Details on this clonotype: Its antigen is still unknown.

V and J are TRBV7-2 and TRBJ2-7; 9 bases align to TRBD2. The sequence came from a male patient under 18 who had a stem cell transplant for acute myeloid leukemia, so the T cells may come from the graft donor. Sequenced here: PBMCs, mostly from graft donor cells, sampled 360 days after TCRalphabeta/CD19-depleted stem cell transplant. CDR3 in DNA: TGTGCCAGCAGCCGGGCCCCGACTAGCGGATCTTACGAGCAGTACTTC. Amino acid sequence: CASSRAPTSGSYEQYF.